What follows are 24 T cell receptor beta chains derived from one specimen sequenced in a study of cytomegalovirus exposure and HLA in healthy donors. The study ran its PCR with 60 Vbeta and 13 Jbeta primers. Generated by immunoSEQ multiplex PCR, the TCRdb table keeps only in-frame clones and is missing some. Of about 140,000 clones in the sample, approximately 80% were seen once. What was sequenced was PBMCs. The receptor source for this set is a male donor in good health and CMV-seronegative.

The chain joins TRBV7-2 to TRBJ2-7; unclear D gene. CDR3 length equals 13 residues. The germline V and J ends were trimmed by 5 bases and 3 bases, with 11 bases remaining between them. The germline V gene has CDR1 SGHTA and CDR2 FQGNSA. The CDR3, as DNA: TGTGCCAGCAGCCCCTCCTGGAGCTACGAGCAGTACTTC. Its protein is CASSPSWSYEQYF. The full variable domain, with the rest looked up from reference TRBV7-2 and TRBJ2-7, is GAGVSQSPSNKVTEKGKDVELRCDPISGHTALYWYRQSLGQGLEFLIYFQGNSAPDKSGLPSDRFSAERTGGSVSTLTIQRTQQEDSAVYLCASSPSWSYEQYFGPGTRLTVT.

This clone turned up a few times. The chain joins TRBV6-5 to TRBJ2-1, with 12 bases that match TRBD2. This CDR3 is 16 amino acids long. Germline values: CDR1 MNHEY, CDR2 SVGAGI. Trimming removed 4 bases from V and 4 bases from J; junction bases left unmatched: 5. In DNA form, the CDR3 reads TGTGCCAGCAGTTCGACTAGCGGGGGCATTTACAATGAGCAGTTCTTC. Translated, it gives CASSSTSGGIYNEQFF.

Concerning this clone itself: Its ends do not fully match the called genes, so a read error is possible. CDR3 bases: TGTATCGGACACCTATTCATGAACACTGAAGCTTTCTTT. Protein product: CIGHLFMNTEAFF. The gene calls are TRBV23-1 and TRBJ1-1; a weak D match, TRBD1 (5 bases). TRBV23-1 is known as an ORF, though its function is uncertain. There are 13 residues in the CDR3.

The CDR3 protein is CASRGSTNEKLFF. The DNA for the CDR3 is TGTGCCAGCCGGGGATCAACTAATGAAAAACTGTTTTTT. The rearrangement uses TRBV28 and TRBJ1-4; no clear D gene. V was shortened by 8 bases and J by 0 bases, with 7 bases between the two germline ends. CDR1 MDHEN and CDR2 SYDVKM come from the germline V gene. The CDR3 runs to 13 residues.

This clone was detected once. The chain is built from TRBV27 and TRBJ2-2; 7 bases line up with TRBD1. CDR3 length: 16 amino acids. Trimming removed 5 bases from V and 4 bases from J; junction bases left unmatched: 10. Germline CDR1 reads MNHEY; CDR2 reads SMNVEV (reference sequence). The CDR3 DNA reads as TGTGCCAGCAGTCTCCGGGACAGTAGGTTCACCGGGGAGCTGTTTTTT. Translating it yields CASSLRDSRFTGELFF.

As concerns this clone: Other DNA sequences in the same sample also yield this CDR3. The chain joins TRBV29-1 to TRBJ1-3; D is unresolved. V lost 6 bases, J lost 3 bases, and 15 bases lay in between. Germline V gene sequence: CDR1 SQVTM, CDR2 ANQGSEA. CDR3 size: 14 residues. The CDR3 DNA sequence: TGCAGCGTAGACTCGACGGGGAGTGGAAACACCATATATTTT. Translation: CSVDSTGSGNTIYF. The complete variable domain, with remaining parts taken from reference TRBV29-1 and TRBJ1-3, reads SAVISQKPSRDICQRGTSLTIQCQVDSQVTMMFWYRQQPGQSLTLIATANQGSEATYESGFVIDKFPISRPNLTFSTLTVSNMSPEDSSIYLCSVDSTGSGNTIYFGEGSWLTVV.

This clone was seen only once. The gene calls are TRBV6-5 and TRBJ1-3, with D tentatively TRBD1 (5 bases). Trimming pared 2 bases from V and 4 bases from J, leaving 12 bases between. The germline gives CDR1 MNHEY, CDR2 SVGAGI. The CDR3 runs to 15 residues. Here the CDR3 reads CASSYGAGWGNTIYF. The DNA of the CDR3 is TGTGCCAGCAGTTACGGGGCGGGGTGGGGAAACACCATATATTTT.

CDR3 sequence: CASKPGLAGEEQFF. In DNA form, the CDR3 reads TGCGCCAGCAAACCGGGACTAGCGGGTGAGGAGCAGTTCTTC. V gene TRBV5-1 combines with J gene TRBJ2-1; 12 bases agree with TRBD2. This CDR3 spans 14 amino acids. With 6 bases clipped from V and 10 bases from J, the junction kept 8 bases outside the gene matches. CDR1 is SGHRS and CDR2 is YFSETQ in the germline V gene.

The rearrangement links TRBV18 to TRBJ2-5; TRBD1 aligns across 7 bases. Germline-derived CDR1 and CDR2 are KGHSH and LQKENI. V shed 7 bases, J shed 2 bases, and the junction held 4 bases outside the gene matches. The CDR3 runs to 13 residues. The CDR3 DNA is TGTGCCAGCTTCGTGACAGGGCAAGAGACCCAGTACTTC. Translation: CASFVTGQETQYF.

The J gene is TRBJ2-7, the V gene TRBV6-5; possibly TRBD1 for D (6 bases). The CDR3 loop spans 14 amino acids. From germline, CDR1 is MNHEY and CDR2 SVGAGI. Trimming left V 7 bases short and J 5 bases short, with 18 bases between. DNA of the CDR3: TGTGCCAGCACCGCCGTACAGGGACGGAACGAGCAGTACTTC. It translates to CASTAVQGRNEQYF.

This chain uses TRBV27 with TRBJ2-6, with 9 bases matching TRBD1. This CDR3 comprises 17 residues. Germline CDR1 is MNHEY and CDR2 is SMNVEV (reference sequence). V was clipped by 5 bases and J by 0 bases; unmatched bases: 5. CDR3 nucleotide sequence: TGTGCCAGCAGTAAGGGACAGGGAACCTCTGGGGCCAACGTCCTGACTTTC. Translating gives CASSKGQGTSGANVLTF.

V usage is TRBV4-1 and J usage is TRBJ2-5; D remains ambiguous. The J call is uncertain, as TRBJ2-7 better fits the DNA end. CDR1 is MGHRA and CDR2 is YSYEKL in the germline V gene. The CDR3 covers 14 residues. CDR3 sequence: CASSQVLLPYEQYF. In nucleotides, the CDR3 is TGCGCCAGCAGCCAAGTACTGCTTCCCTACGAGCAGTACTTC.

This clone was detected only a few times. This rearrangement joins TRBV6-5 to TRBJ1-2; D is perhaps TRBD1 (6 bases). V shed 3 bases and J shed 8 bases, with 22 bases lying between them. Germline-derived CDR1 and CDR2 are MNHEY and SVGAGI. The CDR3 has 16 residues. In DNA, the CDR3 is TGTGCCAGCAGTTATAGATTTCTGCGGACAGAAGACGGCTACACCTTC. Translating gives CASSYRFLRTEDGYTF.

The chain uses TRBV14 and TRBJ2-1; possible D gene TRBD2, 5 bases. Trimming stripped 0 bases from V and 4 bases from J, with 13 bases between. CDR3 length: 16 residues. Germline V CDR1 and CDR2: SGHDN, FVKESK. The CDR3 protein is CASSQDEADSYNEQFF. The DNA for the CDR3 is TGTGCCAGCAGCCAAGATGAGGCGGACTCGTACAATGAGCAGTTCTTC.

The chain links TRBV6-6 to TRBJ2-5; the D gene is possibly TRBD1 (7 bases). TRBJ2-7 explains the end of the DNA better; the J call may be wrong. CDR3 size: 16 residues. The V gene's germline CDR1 is MNHNY and CDR2 SVGAGI (reference sequence). The CDR3 loop reads CASSYSPQGGYYEQYF. The CDR3 DNA is TGTGCCAGCAGTTACTCTCCTCAGGGGGGCTACTACGAGCAGTACTTC.

This chain connects TRBV7-8 to TRBJ1-6; TRBD1 matches at 8 bases. The CDR3 is 15 amino acids. The germline gives CDR1 SGHVS, CDR2 FQNEAQ. V shed 2 bases, J shed 10 bases, and the junction held 7 bases outside the gene matches. The CDR3 loop reads CASSLSRQGNSPLHF. The CDR3 DNA reads as TGTGCCAGCAGCTTATCCCGACAGGGGAACTCACCCCTCCACTTT.

V is TRBV5-5 and J is TRBJ2-3; 13 bases agree with TRBD2. From germline, CDR1 is SGHKS and CDR2 YYEKEE (reference sequence). This CDR3 is built from 19 residues. Losses at the gene ends were 0 bases for V and 2 bases for J; bases not matched to a gene: 9. CDR3 bases: TGTGCCAGCAGCTTGGGACTAGCGGGGGGCGTGGTCCTCACAGATACGCAGTATTTT. Its protein product is CASSLGLAGGVVLTDTQYF.

In its sample, this clone was seen a few times. This chain links TRBV11-3 with TRBJ2-7, with D perhaps TRBD2 (6 bases). The CDR3 covers 16 residues. The germline V and J ends were trimmed by 4 bases and 3 bases, with 19 bases remaining between them. Germline CDR1 is SGHNT and CDR2 is YENEEA. CDR3 in DNA: TGTGCCAGCAGCTCACACGCCGGGACTGGGGACTACGAGCAGTACTTC. This gives the protein CASSSHAGTGDYEQYF.

The chain is built from TRBV7-6 and TRBJ2-6, with TRBD2 as a possible D gene (6 bases). Germline V gives CDR1 SGHVS, CDR2 FNYEAQ. The CDR3 is 16 residues long. V was clipped by 2 bases and J by 2 bases, with 10 bases between them. The CDR3 DNA reads as TGTGCCAGCAGCTTACGTGGAGGGGCTGGGGCCAACGTCCTGACTTTC. Residues: CASSLRGGAGANVLTF.

This chain links TRBV7-8 with TRBJ2-2; D may be TRBD1 (5 bases). V was trimmed by 1 base and J by 5 bases, leaving 14 bases between them. CDR3 size: 16 residues. Germline CDR1 and CDR2: SGHVS and FQNEAQ. Here the CDR3 reads CASSLESRGITGELFF. The CDR3 DNA is TGTGCCAGCAGCTTAGAGTCAAGGGGAATAACCGGGGAGCTGTTTTTT.

This chain links TRBV10-2 with TRBJ2-1; TRBD2 matches at 8 bases. In germline, CDR1 is WSHSY, CDR2 SAAADI. With 7 bases clipped from V and 8 bases from J, the junction kept 4 bases outside the gene matches. The CDR3 has 12 amino acids. The CDR3 nucleotides are TGCGCCAGCACTACCGGGGGGGATGAGCAGTTCTTC. Protein sequence: CASTTGGDEQFF.

The V and J genes are TRBV9 and TRBJ2-3; no reliable D call. The CDR3 is made up of 16 amino acids. Germline CDR1 is SGDLS and CDR2 is YYNGEE. V gave up 4 bases and J gave up 5 bases, with 20 bases separating them. CDR3 in amino acids: CASSRRRDSHQDTQYF. CDR3 bases: TGTGCCAGCAGCAGACGTAGAGACTCGCATCAAGATACGCAGTATTTT.

The V call is TRBV6-5, the J call TRBJ1-5; D is perhaps TRBD1 (6 bases). Per germline, CDR1 MNHEY and CDR2 SVGAGI. CDR3 length: 15 amino acids. V lost 6 bases and J 3 bases, leaving 15 bases between the germline ends. CDR3 bases: TGTGCCAGCAGCCCCCGACAGGAGACCAATCAGCCCCAGCATTTT. This translates into CASSPRQETNQPQHF.

V gene TRBV9 combines with J gene TRBJ2-1, with D maybe TRBD1 (7 bases). Trimming shortened V by 4 bases and J by 5 bases, and 16 bases separated the two germline ends. Germline values: CDR1 SGDLS, CDR2 YYNGEE. The CDR3 length is 15 residues. Here the CDR3 reads CASSYRDRLDNEQFF. CDR3 in DNA: TGTGCCAGCAGCTATCGGGACAGACTAGACAATGAGCAGTTCTTC.